This T cell receptor beta chain was identified during a study of cytomegalovirus exposure and HLA in healthy donors. Study outcomes and limitations: Later, an analysis found that TCR clusters from the first cohort tended to co-occur in the 120 validation repertoires. The study flagged roughly 150 TCR beta chains as cytomegalovirus-associated.

CDR3 length: 16 residues. Germline CDR1 is KGHSH and CDR2 is LQKENI. V lost 5 bases and J lost 7, with 20 bases in between. A remark on this clone: Its antigen is not identified.

Produced via immunoSEQ multiplex PCR; TCRdb's table is partial and in-frame only. The sample lists some 340,000 clones, roughly 87% seen once, with about 1.2% in the top ten. This sequence joins TRBV18 and TRBJ2-2, with a tentative D call TRBD1 (6 bases). Sequenced input: PBMCs. This sequence was found in a woman in her thirties in good health and CMV-seropositive. The CDR3 sequence: CASSEAIVGAVGELFF. CDR3 DNA: TGTGCCAGCTCAGAGGCGATAGTGGGGGCCGTCGGGGAGCTGTTTTTT.